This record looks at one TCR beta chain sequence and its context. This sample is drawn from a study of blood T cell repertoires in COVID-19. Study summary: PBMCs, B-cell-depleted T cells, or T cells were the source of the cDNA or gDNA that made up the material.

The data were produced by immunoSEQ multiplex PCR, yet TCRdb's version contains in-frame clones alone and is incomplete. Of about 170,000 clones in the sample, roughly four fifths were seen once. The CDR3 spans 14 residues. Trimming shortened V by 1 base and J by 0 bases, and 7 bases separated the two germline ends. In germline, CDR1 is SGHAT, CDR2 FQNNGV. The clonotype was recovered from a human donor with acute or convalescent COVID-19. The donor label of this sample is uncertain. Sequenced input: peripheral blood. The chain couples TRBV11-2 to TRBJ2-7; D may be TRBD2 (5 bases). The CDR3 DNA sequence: TGTGCCAGCAGCTTAGGCGGGTCCTCCTACGAGCAGTACTTC. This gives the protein CASSLGGSSYEQYF.